The entry below describes one T cell receptor beta chain. As yet, its antigen is unknown. This record belongs to a study of long-term antiretroviral therapy in people with HIV. About the research overall: In the earliest collections, sampling predates the 2015 immediate-ART recommendation by about a decade. Study findings and constraints: Those clones which expanded before ART made up the dominant part of the repertoire at all time points.

Germline V gene sequence: CDR1 MNHEY, CDR2 SMNVEV (reference sequence). V gave up 2 bases and J gave up 2 bases; unmatched junction bases: 3. This CDR3 is 15 amino acids long. immunoSEQ v3.0 was run at survey level. Sequenced by immunoSEQ multiplex PCR; TCRdb stores in-frame clones only, minus some. The sample includes tens of thousands of clones, about 95% of them seen just once. The clonotype comes from a man younger than 40 with HIV. The rearrangement links TRBV27 to TRBJ2-1; 7 positions agree with TRBD1. Here the sequenced sample was unsorted PBMCs, taken approximately 6.1 years after starting antiretroviral therapy. CDR3 residues: CASSLEQGTYNEQFF. The CDR3 DNA follows: TGTGCCAGCAGTTTAGAACAGGGGACCTACAATGAGCAGTTCTTC.